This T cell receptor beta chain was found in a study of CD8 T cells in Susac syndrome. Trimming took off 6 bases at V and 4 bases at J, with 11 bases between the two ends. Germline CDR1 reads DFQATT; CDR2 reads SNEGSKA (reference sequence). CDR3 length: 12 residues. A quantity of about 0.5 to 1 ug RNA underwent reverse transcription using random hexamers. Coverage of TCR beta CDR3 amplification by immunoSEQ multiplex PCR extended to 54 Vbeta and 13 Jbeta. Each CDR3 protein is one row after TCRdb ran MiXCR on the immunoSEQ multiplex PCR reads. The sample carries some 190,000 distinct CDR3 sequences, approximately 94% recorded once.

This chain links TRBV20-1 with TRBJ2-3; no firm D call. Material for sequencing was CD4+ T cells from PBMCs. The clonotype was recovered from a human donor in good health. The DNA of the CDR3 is TGCAGTGCCGACGGTCGGGCAGATACGCAGTATTTT. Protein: CSADGRADTQYF.